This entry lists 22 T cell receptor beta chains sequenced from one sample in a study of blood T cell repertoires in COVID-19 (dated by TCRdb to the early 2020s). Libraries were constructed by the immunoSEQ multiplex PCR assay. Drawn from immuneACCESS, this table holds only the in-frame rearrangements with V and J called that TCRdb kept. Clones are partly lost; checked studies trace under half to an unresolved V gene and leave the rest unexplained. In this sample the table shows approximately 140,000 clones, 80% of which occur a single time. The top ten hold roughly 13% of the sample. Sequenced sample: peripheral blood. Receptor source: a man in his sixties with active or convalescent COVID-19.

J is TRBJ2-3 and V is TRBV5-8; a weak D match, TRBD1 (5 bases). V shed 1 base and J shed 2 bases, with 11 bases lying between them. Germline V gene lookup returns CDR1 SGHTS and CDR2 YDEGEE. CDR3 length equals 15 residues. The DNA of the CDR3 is TGTGCCAGCAGCTTGCGACAGACAACCACAGATACGCAGTATTTT. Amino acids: CASSLRQTTTDTQYF.

The CDR3 DNA is TGTGCCAGCAGCTGGAGGACAGGGGGCGGAGATACGCAGTATTTT. It yields the protein CASSWRTGGGDTQYF. This chain uses TRBV7-2 with TRBJ2-3; TRBD1 matches 11 bases. Per germline, CDR1 SGHTA and CDR2 FQGNSA. Trimming at V came to 4 bases and at J to 5 bases, leaving 5 bases not matched to a gene. The CDR3 runs to 15 residues.

The CDR3 loop is CASSPSAGGRTDTQYF. The DNA for the CDR3 is TGCGCCAGCAGCCCCTCCGCGGGGGGCCGCACAGATACGCAGTATTTT. This sequence joins TRBV5-1 and TRBJ2-3; 8 positions match TRBD2. Losses at the gene ends were 4 bases for V and 1 base for J; bases not matched to a gene: 8. Germline V gives CDR1 SGHRS, CDR2 YFSETQ. This CDR3 comprises 16 residues. The whole variable domain, filled in from reference TRBV5-1 and TRBJ2-3, reads KAGVTQTPRYLIKTRGQQVTLSCSPISGHRSVSWYQQTPGQGLQFLFEYFSETQRNKGNFPGRFSGRQFSNSRSEMNVSTLELGDSALYLCASSPSAGGRTDTQYFGPGTRLTVL.

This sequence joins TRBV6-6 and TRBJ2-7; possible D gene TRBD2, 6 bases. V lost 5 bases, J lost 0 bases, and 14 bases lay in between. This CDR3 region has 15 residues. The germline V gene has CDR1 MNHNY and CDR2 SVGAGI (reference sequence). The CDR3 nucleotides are TGTGCCAGCAGTGGAGGGACGGTCAGCTCCTACGAGCAGTACTTC. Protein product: CASSGGTVSSYEQYF.

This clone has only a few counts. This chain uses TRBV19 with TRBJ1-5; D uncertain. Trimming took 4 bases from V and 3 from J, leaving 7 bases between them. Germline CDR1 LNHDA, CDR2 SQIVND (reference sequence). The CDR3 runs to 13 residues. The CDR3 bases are TGTGCCAGTAGTAGCCGAGTCAATCAGCCCCAGCATTTT. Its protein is CASSSRVNQPQHF.

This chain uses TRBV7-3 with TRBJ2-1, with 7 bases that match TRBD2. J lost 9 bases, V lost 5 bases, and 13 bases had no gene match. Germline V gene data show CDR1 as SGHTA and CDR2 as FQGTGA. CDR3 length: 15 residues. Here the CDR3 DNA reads TGTGCCAGCAGCCTAAAAAGCGGGACGGTTGGTGAGCAGTTCTTC. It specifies CASSLKSGTVGEQFF.

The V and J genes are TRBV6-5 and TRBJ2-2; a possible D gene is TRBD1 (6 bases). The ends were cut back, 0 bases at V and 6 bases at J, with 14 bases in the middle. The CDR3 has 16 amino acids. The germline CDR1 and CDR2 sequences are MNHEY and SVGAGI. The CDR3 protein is CASSYSGRGGPGELFF. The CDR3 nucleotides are TGTGCCAGCAGTTACTCCGGCAGGGGTGGGCCCGGGGAGCTGTTTTTT.

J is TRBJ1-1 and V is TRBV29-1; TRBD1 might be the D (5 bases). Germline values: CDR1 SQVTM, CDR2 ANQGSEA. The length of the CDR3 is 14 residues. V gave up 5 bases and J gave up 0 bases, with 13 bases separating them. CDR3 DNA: TGCAGCGTTAGAGCGACAGTTATGAACACTGAAGCTTTCTTT. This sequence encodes CSVRATVMNTEAFF. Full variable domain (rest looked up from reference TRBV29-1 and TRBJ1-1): SAVISQKPSRDICQRGTSLTIQCQVDSQVTMMFWYRQQPGQSLTLIATANQGSEATYESGFVIDKFPISRPNLTFSTLTVSNMSPEDSSIYLCSVRATVMNTEAFFGQGTRLTVV.

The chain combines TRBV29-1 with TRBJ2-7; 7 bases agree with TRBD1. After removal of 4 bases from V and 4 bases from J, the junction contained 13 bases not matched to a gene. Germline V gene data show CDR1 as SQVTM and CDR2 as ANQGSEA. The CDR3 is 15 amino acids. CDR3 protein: CSVGGRTGVQYEQYF. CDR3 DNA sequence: TGCAGCGTTGGGGGGCGAACAGGGGTGCAGTACGAGCAGTACTTC.

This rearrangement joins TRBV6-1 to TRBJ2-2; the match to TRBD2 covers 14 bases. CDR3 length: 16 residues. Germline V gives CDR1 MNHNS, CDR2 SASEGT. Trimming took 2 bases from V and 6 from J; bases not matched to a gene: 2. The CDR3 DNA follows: TGTGCCAGCAGTGAACCGGGACTAGCGGGAGCCGGGGAGCTGTTTTTT. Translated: CASSEPGLAGAGELFF.

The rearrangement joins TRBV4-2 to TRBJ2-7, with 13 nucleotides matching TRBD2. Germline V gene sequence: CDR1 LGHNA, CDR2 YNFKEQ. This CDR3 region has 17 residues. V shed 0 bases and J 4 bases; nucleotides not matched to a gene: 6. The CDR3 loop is CASSQEAGLAGVYEQYF. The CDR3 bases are TGTGCCAGCAGCCAAGAGGCCGGACTAGCGGGAGTTTACGAGCAGTACTTC.

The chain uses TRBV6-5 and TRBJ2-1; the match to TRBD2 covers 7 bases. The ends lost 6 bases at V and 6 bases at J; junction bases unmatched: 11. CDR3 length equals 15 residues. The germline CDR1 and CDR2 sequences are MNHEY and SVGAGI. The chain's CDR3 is CASSRPYGGSNEQFF. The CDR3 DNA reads TGTGCCAGCAGCCGGCCCTACGGCGGGAGCAATGAGCAGTTCTTC.

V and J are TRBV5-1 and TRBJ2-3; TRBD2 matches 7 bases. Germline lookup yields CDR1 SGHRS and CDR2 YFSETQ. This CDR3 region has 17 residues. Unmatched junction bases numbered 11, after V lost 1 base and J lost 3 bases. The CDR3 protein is CASSLRGVSTGTDTQYF. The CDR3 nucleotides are TGCGCCAGCAGCTTGCGGGGGGTCAGTACTGGAACAGATACGCAGTATTTT.

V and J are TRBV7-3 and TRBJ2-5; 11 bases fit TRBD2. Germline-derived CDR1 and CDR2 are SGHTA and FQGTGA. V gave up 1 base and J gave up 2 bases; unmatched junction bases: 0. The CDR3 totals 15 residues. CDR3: CASSLIAGGQETQYF. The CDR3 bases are TGTGCCAGCAGCTTAATAGCGGGAGGGCAAGAGACCCAGTACTTC.

The CDR3: CASSHREFGTGELFF. The CDR3 nucleotides read TGTGCCAGCAGTCACCGGGAGTTCGGCACCGGGGAGCTGTTTTTT. The rearrangement joins TRBV6-5 to TRBJ2-2; D is perhaps TRBD2 (6 bases). CDR1 and CDR2 from the germline V gene are MNHEY and SVGAGI. V lost 5 bases to trimming and J lost 4 bases, with 14 bases between them. The CDR3 extends over 15 amino acids.

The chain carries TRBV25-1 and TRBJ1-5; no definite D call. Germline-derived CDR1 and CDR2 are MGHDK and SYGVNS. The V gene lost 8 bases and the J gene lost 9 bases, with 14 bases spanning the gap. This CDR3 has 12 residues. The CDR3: CASLGGYGPQHF. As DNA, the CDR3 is TGTGCCAGCCTGGGAGGGTATGGGCCCCAGCATTTT.

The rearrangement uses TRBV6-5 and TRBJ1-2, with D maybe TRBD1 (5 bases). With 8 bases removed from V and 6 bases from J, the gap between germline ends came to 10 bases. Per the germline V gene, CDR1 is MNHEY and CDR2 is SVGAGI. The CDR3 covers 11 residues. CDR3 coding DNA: TGTGCCAGCGGGCGGGGCAATGGCTACACCTTC. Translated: CASGRGNGYTF.

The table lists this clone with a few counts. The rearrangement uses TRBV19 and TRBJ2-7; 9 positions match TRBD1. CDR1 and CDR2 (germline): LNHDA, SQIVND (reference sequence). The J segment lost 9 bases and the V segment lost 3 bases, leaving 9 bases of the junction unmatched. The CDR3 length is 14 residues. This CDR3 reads CASSIGTGLGRQYF. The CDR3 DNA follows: TGTGCCAGTAGTATCGGGACAGGGCTAGGGAGGCAGTACTTC.

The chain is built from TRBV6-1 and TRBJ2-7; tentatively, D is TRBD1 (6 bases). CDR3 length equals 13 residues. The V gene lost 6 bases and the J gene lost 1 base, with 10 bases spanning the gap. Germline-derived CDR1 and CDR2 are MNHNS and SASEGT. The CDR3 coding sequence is TGTGCCAGCAGGCCAGGGGTATCCTACGAGCAGTACTTC. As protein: CASRPGVSYEQYF.

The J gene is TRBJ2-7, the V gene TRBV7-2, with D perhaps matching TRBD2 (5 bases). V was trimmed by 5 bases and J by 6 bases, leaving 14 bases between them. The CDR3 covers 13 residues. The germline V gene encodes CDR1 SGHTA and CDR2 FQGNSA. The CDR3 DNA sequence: TGTGCCAGCAGCCTAGGGCGGGTCTCCGAGCAGTACTTC. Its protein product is CASSLGRVSEQYF. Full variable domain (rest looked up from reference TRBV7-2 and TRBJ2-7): GAGVSQSPSNKVTEKGKDVELRCDPISGHTALYWYRQSLGQGLEFLIYFQGNSAPDKSGLPSDRFSAERTGGSVSTLTIQRTQQEDSAVYLCASSLGRVSEQYFGPGTRLTVT.

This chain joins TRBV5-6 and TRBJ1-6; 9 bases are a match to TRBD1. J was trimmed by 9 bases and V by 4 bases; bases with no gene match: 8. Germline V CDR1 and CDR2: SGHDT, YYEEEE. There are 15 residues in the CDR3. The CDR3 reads CASSVYTGGSSPLHF. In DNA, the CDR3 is TGTGCCAGCAGCGTTTACACAGGGGGCAGTTCACCCCTCCACTTT.

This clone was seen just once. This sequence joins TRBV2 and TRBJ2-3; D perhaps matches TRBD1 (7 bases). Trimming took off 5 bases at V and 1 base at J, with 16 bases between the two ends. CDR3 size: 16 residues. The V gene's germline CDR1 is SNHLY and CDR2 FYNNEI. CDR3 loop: CASSPPRGVGTDTQYF. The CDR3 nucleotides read TGTGCCAGCAGTCCTCCCAGGGGGGTTGGCACAGATACGCAGTATTTT. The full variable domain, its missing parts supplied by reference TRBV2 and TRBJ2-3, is EPEVTQTPSHQVTQMGQEVILRCVPISNHLYFYWYRQILGQKVEFLVSFYNNEISEKSEIFDDQFSVERPDGSNFTLKIRSTKLEDSAMYFCASSPPRGVGTDTQYFGPGTRLTVL.